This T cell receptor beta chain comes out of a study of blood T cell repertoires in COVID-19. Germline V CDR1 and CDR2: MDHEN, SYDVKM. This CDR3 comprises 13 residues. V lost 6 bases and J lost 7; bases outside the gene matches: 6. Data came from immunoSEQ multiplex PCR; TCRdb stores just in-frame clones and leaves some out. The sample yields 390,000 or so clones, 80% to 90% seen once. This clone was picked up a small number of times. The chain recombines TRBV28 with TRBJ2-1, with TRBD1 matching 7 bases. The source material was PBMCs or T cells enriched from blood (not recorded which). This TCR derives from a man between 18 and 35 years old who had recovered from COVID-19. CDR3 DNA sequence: TGTGCCAGCAGCCCGGACAGGATGAATGAGCAGTTCTTC. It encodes CASSPDRMNEQFF.